The next 23 T cell receptor beta chains were all read from a single sample in a study of blood T cell repertoires in COVID-19 (dated by TCRdb to 2018 to 2021). Libraries came from the immunoSEQ multiplex PCR assay. This immuneACCESS table, as held by TCRdb, lists in-frame sequences with V and J called but not all clones. Of the missing ones, under half trace to an unresolved V gene in checked studies; the others have no known cause. The sample includes hundreds of thousands of clones, with around 91% observed a single time. The ten largest clones capture about 15% of the sample. The sequenced sample was PBMCs or T cells enriched from blood (not recorded which). These receptors all stem from a man aged 25-40 years who had been exposed to COVID-19.

V and J are TRBV10-2 and TRBJ2-2; D gene uncertain. Trimming pared 8 bases from V and 6 bases from J, leaving 7 bases between. Germline V CDR1 and CDR2: WSHSY, SAAADI. The CDR3 is 11 residues long. The CDR3 is CASHRSGELFF. Here the CDR3 DNA reads TGCGCCAGCCATCGGTCCGGGGAGCTGTTTTTT.

This clone was seen a single time. V gene TRBV25-1 combines with J gene TRBJ1-5, with 8 bases matching TRBD1. The germline gives CDR1 MGHDK, CDR2 SYGVNS. The CDR3 loop spans 14 amino acids. V dropped 4 bases and J dropped 6; count of bases not matched to a gene: 5. CDR3: CASSGTGSGQPQHF. The CDR3 DNA is TGTGCCAGCAGTGGGACAGGGTCGGGTCAGCCCCAGCATTTT.

The chain links TRBV6-5 to TRBJ1-1; TRBD1 is a possible D gene (6 bases). Per germline, CDR1 MNHEY and CDR2 SVGAGI. The CDR3 consists of 14 residues. V lost 4 bases and J 1 base, leaving 10 bases between the germline ends. This CDR3 reads CASSSPGQNTEAFF. In nucleotides, the CDR3 is TGTGCCAGCAGTTCACCGGGACAGAACACTGAAGCTTTCTTT.

Here the CDR3 reads CASSSRETDRTKQYF. The CDR3 coding sequence is TGTGCCAGCAGTTCACGGGAGACAGACCGTACGAAGCAGTACTTC. V usage is TRBV6-5 and J usage is TRBJ2-7, with TRBD2 as a possible D gene (6 bases). The germline gives CDR1 MNHEY, CDR2 SVGAGI. The V end lost 4 bases, the J end lost 8 bases, and 21 bases lay between the germline ends. This CDR3 has 15 residues.

The chain carries TRBV6-2 or TRBV6-3 and TRBJ2-5, with 11 bases lining up with TRBD2. From germline, CDR1 is MNHEY and CDR2 SVGEGT. The trim removed 6 bases at V and 4 bases at J, leaving 16 bases unmatched. This CDR3 is 18 amino acids long. CDR3 nucleotide sequence: TGTGCCAGCAGCACGTCCCAACCAAGACTAGCGGGGCGAGAGACCCAGTACTTC. Translation gives CASSTSQPRLAGRETQYF.

This chain connects TRBV4-3 to TRBJ1-3; D gene uncertain. The V end was cut by 4 bases, the J end by 4 bases, with 14 bases between. Germline assignment: CDR1 LGHNA and CDR2 YSLEER. The CDR3 loop spans 15 amino acids. Here the CDR3 DNA reads TGCGCCAGCAGCCGGGATCGACTAGCAGGAAACACCATATATTTT. Its protein product is CASSRDRLAGNTIYF.

The CDR3 loop reads CASSLEGQDTEAFF. The CDR3 nucleotides read TGTGCCAGCAGCTTAGAGGGACAGGACACTGAAGCTTTCTTT. The rearrangement joins TRBV7-3 to TRBJ1-1; 8 positions match TRBD1. Germline CDR1 reads SGHTA; CDR2 reads FQGTGA. The CDR3 length is 14 residues. The junction had 2 bases not matched to a gene; V was cut back by 2 bases and J by 3 bases.

V and J are TRBV5-6 and TRBJ1-1; 8 positions agree with TRBD1. Germline V gene data show CDR1 as SGHDT and CDR2 as YYEEEE. With 2 bases clipped from V and 8 bases from J, the junction kept 5 bases outside the gene matches. The CDR3 sequence is 13 residues long. CDR3 nucleotide sequence: TGTGCCAGCAGCTTCGCAGGGGGCGCGGAAGCTTTCTTT. Protein: CASSFAGGAEAFF.

This rearrangement joins TRBV28 to TRBJ2-1, with 13 bases lining up with TRBD2. The CDR3 has 15 residues. J gave up 5 bases and V 5 bases, and 3 bases lay outside the gene matches. Germline loops: CDR1 MDHEN, CDR2 SYDVKM. The CDR3: CASSGTSGVHNEQFF. For the CDR3, the DNA is TGTGCCAGCAGTGGGACTAGCGGGGTCCACAATGAGCAGTTCTTC.

CDR3 in amino acids: CASSILPGLAAYNEQFF. CDR3 coding DNA: TGTGCCAGTAGTATCCTACCGGGACTAGCGGCCTACAATGAGCAGTTCTTC. The rearrangement links TRBV19 to TRBJ2-1; 11 nucleotides align to TRBD2. CDR3 length equals 17 residues. Germline assignment: CDR1 LNHDA and CDR2 SQIVND (reference sequence). V trimming: 3 bases; J trimming: 2 bases; junction bases outside the gene matches: 6.

V and J are TRBV6-5 and TRBJ1-4, with unresolved D. V lost 0 bases and J lost 8, with 16 bases in between. The CDR3 totals 16 residues. Germline V gene data show CDR1 as MNHEY and CDR2 as SVGAGI. CDR3 amino acids: CASSYSIGRRAEKLFF. For the CDR3, the DNA is TGTGCCAGCAGTTACTCGATAGGCAGGAGGGCCGAAAAACTGTTTTTT.

V gene TRBV2 combines with J gene TRBJ2-3; D unclear. V lost 4 bases to trimming and J lost 4 bases, with 6 bases between them. Germline lookup yields CDR1 SNHLY and CDR2 FYNNEI. This CDR3 spans 12 amino acids. The CDR3 coding sequence is TGTGCCAGCAGTGGTCTTTCAGATACGCAGTATTTT. Translation: CASSGLSDTQYF.

J is TRBJ2-7 and V is TRBV5-4; D is perhaps TRBD2 (6 bases). Germline loops: CDR1 SGHNT, CDR2 YYREEE (reference sequence). This CDR3 spans 15 amino acids. V lost 0 bases and J 4 bases, leaving 14 bases between the germline ends. The CDR3 coding sequence is TGTGCCAGCAGCTTGGTGGTGGGGCGGGATTACGAGCAGTACTTC. It yields the protein CASSLVVGRDYEQYF.

The chain employs TRBV9 and TRBJ1-6; D is perhaps TRBD1 (5 bases). V lost 3 bases and J lost 0, with 10 bases in between. The CDR3 is 16 amino acids. Germline lookup yields CDR1 SGDLS and CDR2 YYNGEE. The CDR3 nucleotides read TGTGCCAGCAGCGCAGGCGACAGCTCCTATAATTCACCCCTCCACTTT. Its translation is CASSAGDSSYNSPLHF. Full variable domain (outside the CDR3, taken from reference TRBV9 and TRBJ1-6): DSGVTQTPKHLITATGQRVTLRCSPRSGDLSVYWYQQSLDQGLQFLIQYYNGEERAKGNILERFSAQQFPDLHSELNLSSLELGDSALYFCASSAGDSSYNSPLHFGNGTRLTVT.

The rearrangement joins TRBV9 to TRBJ1-2, with TRBD1 identical over 12 bases. Germline V gives CDR1 SGDLS, CDR2 YYNGEE. The CDR3 has 14 amino acids. V dropped 2 bases and J dropped 7; count of bases not matched to a gene: 3. The CDR3 region is CASSVGQGAFGYTF. The CDR3 DNA follows: TGTGCCAGCAGCGTGGGACAGGGGGCTTTTGGCTACACCTTC.

This sequence joins TRBV3-1 (or the pseudogene TRBV3-2) and TRBJ2-2, with 9 nucleotides matching TRBD2. The CDR3 contains 14 residues. Germline CDR1 is LGHDT and CDR2 is YNNKEL (reference sequence). The junction had 4 bases not matched to a gene; V was cut back by 4 bases and J by 7 bases. The CDR3 DNA sequence: TGTGCCAGCAGCCGCGGGGGGGCGGACGGGGAGCTGTTTTTT. Amino acid sequence: CASSRGGADGELFF.

The chain carries TRBV19 and TRBJ1-1, with TRBD1 matching over 7 bases. The germline CDR1 and CDR2 sequences are LNHDA and SQIVND (reference sequence). The CDR3 length is 16 residues. Trimming at V came to 3 bases and at J to 1 base, leaving 8 bases not matched to a gene. The CDR3 DNA is TGTGCCAGTAGTATTCTTCCGGGACAGAAGAACACTGAAGCTTTCTTT. Translating gives CASSILPGQKNTEAFF.

The sample holds one count of this clone. The genes are TRBV6-5 and TRBJ2-7, with 7 bases aligning to TRBD1. Per germline, CDR1 MNHEY and CDR2 SVGAGI. The CDR3 sequence is 12 residues long. V lost 7 bases, J lost 4 bases, and 4 bases stayed unmatched. The CDR3 sequence is CASTDRTYEQYF. The CDR3 DNA follows: TGTGCCAGCACGGACAGGACTTACGAGCAGTACTTC.

The chain links TRBV3-1 (or the pseudogene TRBV3-2) to TRBJ1-2; tentatively, D is TRBD1 (5 bases). The germline gives CDR1 LGHDT, CDR2 YNNKEL (reference sequence). CDR3 length: 16 amino acids. Trimming stripped 4 bases from V and 0 bases from J, with 15 bases between. The CDR3 nucleotides are TGTGCCAGCAGCCCATCTTTGACAGCTGCTAACTATGGCTACACCTTC. Amino acid sequence: CASSPSLTAANYGYTF.

The chain is built from TRBV3-1 (or the pseudogene TRBV3-2) and TRBJ1-6, with 8 positions matching TRBD1. V lost 2 bases to trimming and J lost 6 bases; unmatched junction nucleotides: 6. There are 16 residues in the CDR3. The V gene's germline CDR1 is LGHDT and CDR2 YNNKEL (reference sequence). In nucleotides, the CDR3 is TGTGCCAGCAGCCAAAATGGACAGGGAAGTAATTCACCCCTCCACTTT. Translation: CASSQNGQGSNSPLHF.

The chain couples TRBV5-6 to TRBJ2-2; 7 bases are shared with TRBD2. The CDR3 loop spans 17 amino acids. V shed 0 bases and J 3 bases; nucleotides not matched to a gene: 8. The V gene's germline CDR1 is SGHDT and CDR2 YYEEEE. The DNA of the CDR3 is TGTGCCAGCAGCTTGGCTGAGTGGGGGGGTTACACCGGGGAGCTGTTTTTT. Translating it yields CASSLAEWGGYTGELFF. Variable domain in full (rest from reference TRBV5-6 and TRBJ2-2): DAGVTQSPTHLIKTRGQQVTLRCSPKSGHDTVSWYQQALGQGPQFIFQYYEEEERQRGNFPDRFSGHQFPNYSSELNVNALLLGDSALYLCASSLAEWGGYTGELFFGEGSRLTVL.

V gene TRBV5-1 combines with J gene TRBJ1-4, with D hard to call. The CDR3 totals 18 residues. The V end was cut by 0 bases, the J end by 0 bases, with 15 bases between. Germline V gene data show CDR1 as SGHRS and CDR2 as YFSETQ. The CDR3 region is CASSLGAATVATNEKLFF. CDR3 in DNA: TGCGCCAGCAGCTTGGGGGCAGCTACCGTTGCAACTAATGAAAAACTGTTTTTT.

This clone was recorded once. The chain links TRBV5-1 to TRBJ2-3; 13 nucleotides agree with TRBD2. The CDR3 spans 16 residues. The V gene end was trimmed by 4 bases and the J gene end by 0 bases; junction bases not matched to a gene: 2. The germline CDR1 and CDR2 sequences are SGHRS and YFSETQ. DNA of the CDR3: TGCGCCAGCAGCAGGGGACTAGCGGGGAGCACAGATACGCAGTATTTT. Its protein is CASSRGLAGSTDTQYF. Based on the CDR3 plus reference TRBV5-1 and TRBJ2-3, the full variable domain is KAGVTQTPRYLIKTRGQQVTLSCSPISGHRSVSWYQQTPGQGLQFLFEYFSETQRNKGNFPGRFSGRQFSNSRSEMNVSTLELGDSALYLCASSRGLAGSTDTQYFGPGTRLTVL.